The sample holds one count of the clone carrying this T cell receptor beta chain. Its antigen is still unknown. These data originate in a study of shared clonotypes between healthy human individuals. The study's findings and limits: Sampling involved blood alone; tissue repertoires likely differ. Estimated clonotype richness was generally higher in naive than memory subsets. Naive CD4 clonotype sharing across a few donors was 4% to 5.5%.

The donor population consisted of healthy HIV-negative adults with no recent acute infections or vaccinations. Here immunoSEQ multiplex PCR was the method, and the copy in TCRdb shows in-frame clones only, minus some. The table shows over 2 million clones, with 85% to 95% occurring only once. The CDR3 extends over 16 amino acids. Trimming cost V 1 base and J 7 bases, with 15 bases left between them. The germline gives CDR1 SGHDT, CDR2 YYEEEE. The sequenced sample was naive CD4+ T cells sorted from blood. This sample's subset: CD45RA+ positively selected. The sequence derives from a man between 18 and 35 years old in good health. This sequence joins TRBV5-6 and TRBJ1-6, with D tentatively TRBD1 (6 bases). CDR3 nucleotides: TGTGCCAGCAGCTTGTATTTGGGGGCGGGGAATTCACCCCTCCACTTT. Translation: CASSLYLGAGNSPLHF.